This TCR beta chain came from a study of blood T cell repertoires in COVID-19. Measured with immunoSEQ multiplex PCR; TCRdb has only the in-frame clones, and not every one. The repertoire holds about 360,000 clones, with approximately 86% as singletons. Trimming stripped 6 bases from V and 3 bases from J, with 10 bases between. This CDR3 has 13 residues. The germline V gene encodes CDR1 MNHEY and CDR2 SVGAGI. This sequence joins TRBV6-5 and TRBJ2-3; possibly TRBD1 for D (5 bases). The source of this sequence is an older woman with COVID-19, enrolled during active disease. The sample consisted of peripheral blood. CDR3 nucleotides: TGTGCCAGCAGAGGTCCAGGGACAGATACGCAGTATTTT. Translating it yields CASRGPGTDTQYF.